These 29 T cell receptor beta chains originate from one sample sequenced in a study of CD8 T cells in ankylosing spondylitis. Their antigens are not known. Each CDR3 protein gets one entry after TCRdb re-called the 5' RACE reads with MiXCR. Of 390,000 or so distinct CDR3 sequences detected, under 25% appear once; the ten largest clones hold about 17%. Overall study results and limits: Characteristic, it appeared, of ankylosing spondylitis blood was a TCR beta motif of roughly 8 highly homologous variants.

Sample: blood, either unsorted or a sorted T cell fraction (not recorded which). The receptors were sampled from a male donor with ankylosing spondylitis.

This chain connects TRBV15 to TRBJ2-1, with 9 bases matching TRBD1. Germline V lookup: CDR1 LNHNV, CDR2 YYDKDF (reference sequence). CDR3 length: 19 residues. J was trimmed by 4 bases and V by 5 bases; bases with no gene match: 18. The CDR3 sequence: CATSPEGQGRGRTYNEQFF. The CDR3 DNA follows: TGTGCCACCAGCCCCGAGGGACAGGGTCGGGGACGGACTTACAATGAGCAGTTCTTC. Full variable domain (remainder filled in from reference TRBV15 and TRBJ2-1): DAMVIQNPRYQVTQFGKPVTLSCSQTLNHNVMYWYQQKSSQAPKLLFHYYDKDFNNEADTPDNFQSRRPNTSFCFLDIRSPGLGDTAMYLCATSPEGQGRGRTYNEQFFGPGTRLTVL.

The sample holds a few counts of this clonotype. CDR3 coding DNA: TGCGCCAGCAGCGGGGACAGGGGCCTTATGAACACTGAAGCTTTCTTT. Translating it yields CASSGDRGLMNTEAFF. The chain carries TRBV5-1 and TRBJ1-1; 10 bases are shared with TRBD1. Losses at the gene ends were 4 bases for V and 0 bases for J; bases not matched to a gene: 6. The germline CDR1 and CDR2 sequences are SGHRS and YFSETQ. This CDR3 comprises 16 residues.

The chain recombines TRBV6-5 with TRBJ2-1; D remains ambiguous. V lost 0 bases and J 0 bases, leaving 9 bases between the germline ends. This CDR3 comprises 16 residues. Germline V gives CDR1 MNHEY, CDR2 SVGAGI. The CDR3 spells CASSYSGANSYNEQFF. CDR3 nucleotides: TGTGCCAGCAGTTACTCCGGAGCGAACTCCTACAATGAGCAGTTCTTC.

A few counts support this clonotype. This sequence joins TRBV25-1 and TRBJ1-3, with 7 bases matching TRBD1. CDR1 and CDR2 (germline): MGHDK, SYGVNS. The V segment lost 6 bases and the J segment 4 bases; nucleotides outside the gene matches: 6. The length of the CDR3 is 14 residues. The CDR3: CASSATGVGNTIYF. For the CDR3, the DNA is TGTGCCAGCAGCGCAACAGGGGTCGGAAACACCATATATTTT.

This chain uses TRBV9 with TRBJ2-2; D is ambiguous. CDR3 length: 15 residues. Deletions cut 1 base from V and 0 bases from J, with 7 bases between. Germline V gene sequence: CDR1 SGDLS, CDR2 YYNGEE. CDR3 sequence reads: CASSVTGANTGELFF. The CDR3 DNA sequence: TGTGCCAGCAGCGTAACCGGAGCGAACACCGGGGAGCTGTTTTTT.

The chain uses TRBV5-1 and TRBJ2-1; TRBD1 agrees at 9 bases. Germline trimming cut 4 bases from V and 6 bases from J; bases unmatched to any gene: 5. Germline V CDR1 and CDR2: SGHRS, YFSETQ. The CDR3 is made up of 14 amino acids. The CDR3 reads CASSRRTGANEQFF. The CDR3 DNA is TGCGCCAGCAGCCGTCGGACAGGGGCCAATGAGCAGTTCTTC.

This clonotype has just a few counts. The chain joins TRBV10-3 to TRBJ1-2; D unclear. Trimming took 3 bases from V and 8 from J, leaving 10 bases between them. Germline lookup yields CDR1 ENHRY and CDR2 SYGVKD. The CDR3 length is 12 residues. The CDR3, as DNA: TGTGCCATCAGTGAAGCTGAGACGGGCTACACCTTC. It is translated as CAISEAETGYTF.

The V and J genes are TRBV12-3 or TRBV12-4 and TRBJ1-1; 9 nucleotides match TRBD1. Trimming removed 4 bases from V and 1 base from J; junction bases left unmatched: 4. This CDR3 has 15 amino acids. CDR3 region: CASSSRQGENTEAFF. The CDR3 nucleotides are TGTGCCAGCAGTTCCAGACAGGGGGAGAACACTGAAGCTTTCTTT.

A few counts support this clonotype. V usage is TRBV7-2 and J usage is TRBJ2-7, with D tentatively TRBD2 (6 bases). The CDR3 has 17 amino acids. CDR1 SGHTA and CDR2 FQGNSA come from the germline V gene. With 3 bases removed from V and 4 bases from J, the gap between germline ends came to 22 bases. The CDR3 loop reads CASSFNSGGIRGYEQYF. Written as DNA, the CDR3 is TGTGCCAGCAGCTTCAACAGTGGCGGGATTCGGGGGTACGAGCAGTACTTC.

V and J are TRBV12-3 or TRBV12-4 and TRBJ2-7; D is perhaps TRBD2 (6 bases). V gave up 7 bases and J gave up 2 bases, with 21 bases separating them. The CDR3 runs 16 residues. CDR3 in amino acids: CASTLTQGLPTYEQYF. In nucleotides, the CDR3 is TGTGCCAGCACCCTTACCCAGGGACTCCCAACCTACGAGCAGTACTTC.

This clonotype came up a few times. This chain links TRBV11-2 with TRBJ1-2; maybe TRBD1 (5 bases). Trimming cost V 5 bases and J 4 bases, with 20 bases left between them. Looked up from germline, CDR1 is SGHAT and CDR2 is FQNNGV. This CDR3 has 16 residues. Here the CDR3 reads CASSTPRDFGGYGYTF. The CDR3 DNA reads TGTGCCAGCAGCACGCCCCGGGACTTCGGTGGCTATGGCTACACCTTC. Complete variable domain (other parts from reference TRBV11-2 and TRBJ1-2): EAGVAQSPRYKIIEKRQSVAFWCNPISGHATLYWYQQILGQGPKLLIQFQNNGVVDDSQLPKDRFSAERLKGVDSTLKIQPAKLEDSAVYLCASSTPRDFGGYGYTFGSGTRLTVV.

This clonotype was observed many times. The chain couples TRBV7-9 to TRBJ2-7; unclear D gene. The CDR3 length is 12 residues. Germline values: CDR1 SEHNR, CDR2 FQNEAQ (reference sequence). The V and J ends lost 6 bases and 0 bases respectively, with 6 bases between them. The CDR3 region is CASSGRSYEQYF. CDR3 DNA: TGTGCCAGCAGTGGCCGCTCCTACGAGCAGTACTTC. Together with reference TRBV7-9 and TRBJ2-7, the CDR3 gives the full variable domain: DTGVSQNPRHKITKRGQNVTFRCDPISEHNRLYWYRQTLGQGPEFLTYFQNEAQLEKSRLLSDRFSAERPKGSFSTLEIQRTEQGDSAMYLCASSGRSYEQYFGPGTRLTVT.

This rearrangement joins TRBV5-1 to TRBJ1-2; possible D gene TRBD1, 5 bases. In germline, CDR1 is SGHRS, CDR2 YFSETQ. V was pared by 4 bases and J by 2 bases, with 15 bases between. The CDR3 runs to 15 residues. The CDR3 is CASSPRPGPNYGYTF. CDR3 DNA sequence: TGCGCCAGCAGCCCGAGACCGGGGCCCAACTATGGCTACACCTTC. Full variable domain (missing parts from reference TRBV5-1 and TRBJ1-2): KAGVTQTPRYLIKTRGQQVTLSCSPISGHRSVSWYQQTPGQGLQFLFEYFSETQRNKGNFPGRFSGRQFSNSRSEMNVSTLELGDSALYLCASSPRPGPNYGYTFGSGTRLTVV.

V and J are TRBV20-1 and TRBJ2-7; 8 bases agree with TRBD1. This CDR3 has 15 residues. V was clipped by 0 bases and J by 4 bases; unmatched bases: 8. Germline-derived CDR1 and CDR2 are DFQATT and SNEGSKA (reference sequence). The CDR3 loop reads CSARDSAGGDYEQYF. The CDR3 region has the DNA TGCAGTGCTAGAGATTCGGCAGGGGGCGATTACGAGCAGTACTTC.

The CDR3 DNA is TGTGCCAGCAGCCAACCCGTTGATCACAGGGGAAATGAGCAGTTCTTC. Protein: CASSQPVDHRGNEQFF. The rearrangement joins TRBV3-1 to TRBJ2-1, with 7 bases matching TRBD1. The CDR3 covers 16 residues. The germline gives CDR1 LGHDT, CDR2 YNNKEL (reference sequence). V trimming: 2 bases; J trimming: 7 bases; junction bases outside the gene matches: 11.

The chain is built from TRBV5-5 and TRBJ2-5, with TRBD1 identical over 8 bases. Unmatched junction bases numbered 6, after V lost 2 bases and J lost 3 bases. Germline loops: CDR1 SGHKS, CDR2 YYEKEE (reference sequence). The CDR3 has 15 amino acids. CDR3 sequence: CASSFQGAPEETQYF. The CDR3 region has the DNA TGTGCCAGCAGCTTTCAGGGGGCGCCTGAAGAGACCCAGTACTTC.

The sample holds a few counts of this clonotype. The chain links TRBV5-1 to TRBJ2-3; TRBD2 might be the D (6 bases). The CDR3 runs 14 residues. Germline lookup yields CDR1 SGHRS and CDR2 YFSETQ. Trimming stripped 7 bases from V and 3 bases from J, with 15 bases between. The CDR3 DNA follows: TGCGCCAGCGTAGGAGGGGCCGTAACAGATACGCAGTATTTT. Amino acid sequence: CASVGGAVTDTQYF.

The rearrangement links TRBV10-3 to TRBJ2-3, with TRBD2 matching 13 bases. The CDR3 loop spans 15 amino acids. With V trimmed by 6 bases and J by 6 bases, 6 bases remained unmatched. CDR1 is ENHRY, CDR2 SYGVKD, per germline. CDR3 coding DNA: TGTGCCATCAGAAAACTAGCGGGAGGGCCCGATACGCAGTATTTT. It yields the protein CAIRKLAGGPDTQYF.

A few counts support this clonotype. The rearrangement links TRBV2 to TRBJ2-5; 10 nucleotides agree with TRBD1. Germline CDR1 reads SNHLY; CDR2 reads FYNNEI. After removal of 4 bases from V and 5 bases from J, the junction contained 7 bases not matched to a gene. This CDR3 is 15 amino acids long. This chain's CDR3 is CASSVGQGTSETQYF. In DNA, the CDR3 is TGTGCCAGCAGTGTGGGACAGGGGACCTCGGAGACCCAGTACTTC.

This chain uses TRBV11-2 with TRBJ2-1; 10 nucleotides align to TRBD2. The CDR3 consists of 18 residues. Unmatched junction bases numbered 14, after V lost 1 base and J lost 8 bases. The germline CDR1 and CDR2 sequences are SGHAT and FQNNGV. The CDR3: CASSLVLAGATTPYEQFF. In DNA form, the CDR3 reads TGTGCCAGCAGCTTAGTCCTAGCGGGAGCCACAACCCCCTATGAGCAGTTCTTC.

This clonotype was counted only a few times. CDR3 bases: TGTGCCACCAGCAGAGTCGCCGGGCAGCCGAACACTGAAGCTTTCTTT. This encodes CATSRVAGQPNTEAFF. The chain links TRBV15 to TRBJ1-1; D unresolved. The V end lost 1 base, the J end lost 1 base, and 13 bases lay between the germline ends. The CDR3 covers 16 residues. Per the germline V gene, CDR1 is LNHNV and CDR2 is YYDKDF (reference sequence).

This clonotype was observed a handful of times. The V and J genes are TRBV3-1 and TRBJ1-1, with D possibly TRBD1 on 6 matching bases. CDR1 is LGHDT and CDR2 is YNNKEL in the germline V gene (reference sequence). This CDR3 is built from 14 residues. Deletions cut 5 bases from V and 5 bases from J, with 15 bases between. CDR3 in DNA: TGTGCCAGCAGCGATCCAGGGGTTTCGACTGAAGCTTTCTTT. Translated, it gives CASSDPGVSTEAFF.

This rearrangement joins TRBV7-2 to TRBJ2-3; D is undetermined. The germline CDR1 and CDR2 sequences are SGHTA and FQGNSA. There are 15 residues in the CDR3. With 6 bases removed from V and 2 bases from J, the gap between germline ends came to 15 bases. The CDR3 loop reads CASRSRATSTDTQYF. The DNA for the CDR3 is TGTGCCAGCAGATCTCGGGCCACGTCCACAGATACGCAGTATTTT.

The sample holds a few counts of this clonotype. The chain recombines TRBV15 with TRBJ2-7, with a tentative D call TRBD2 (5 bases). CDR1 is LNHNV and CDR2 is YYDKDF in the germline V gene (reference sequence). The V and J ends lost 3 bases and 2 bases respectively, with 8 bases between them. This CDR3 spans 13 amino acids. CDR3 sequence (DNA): TGTGCCACCAGCAGGTCGGGGACCTACGAGCAGTACTTC. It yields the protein CATSRSGTYEQYF.

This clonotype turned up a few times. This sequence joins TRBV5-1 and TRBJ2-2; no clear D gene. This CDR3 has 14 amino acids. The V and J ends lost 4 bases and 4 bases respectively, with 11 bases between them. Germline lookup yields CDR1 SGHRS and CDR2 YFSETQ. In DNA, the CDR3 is TGCGCCAGCAGCCCGAATCCGGCCACCGGGGAGCTGTTTTTT. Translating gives CASSPNPATGELFF.

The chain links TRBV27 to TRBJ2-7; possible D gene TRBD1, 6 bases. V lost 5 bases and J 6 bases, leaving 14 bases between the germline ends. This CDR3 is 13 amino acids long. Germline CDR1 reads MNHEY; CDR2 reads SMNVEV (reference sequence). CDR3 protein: CASSPRTVGEQYF. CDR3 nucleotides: TGTGCCAGCAGTCCCCGGACAGTAGGCGAGCAGTACTTC.

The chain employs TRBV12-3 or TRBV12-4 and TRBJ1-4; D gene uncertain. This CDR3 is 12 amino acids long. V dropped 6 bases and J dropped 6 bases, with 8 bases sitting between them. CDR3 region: CASSGSDEKLFF. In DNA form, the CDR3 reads TGTGCCAGCAGCGGATCGGATGAAAAACTGTTTTTT.

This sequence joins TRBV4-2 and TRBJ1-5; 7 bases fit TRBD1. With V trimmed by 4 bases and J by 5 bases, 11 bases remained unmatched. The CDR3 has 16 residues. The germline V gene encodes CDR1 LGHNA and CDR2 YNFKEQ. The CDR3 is CASSPLQGVADQPQHF. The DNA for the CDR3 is TGTGCCAGCAGCCCTCTCCAGGGGGTCGCAGATCAGCCCCAGCATTTT.

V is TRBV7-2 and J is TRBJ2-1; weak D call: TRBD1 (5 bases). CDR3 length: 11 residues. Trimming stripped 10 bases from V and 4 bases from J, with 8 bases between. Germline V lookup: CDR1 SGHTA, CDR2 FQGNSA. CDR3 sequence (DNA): TGTGCCAACCGACAGTACAATGAGCAGTTCTTC. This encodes CANRQYNEQFF.